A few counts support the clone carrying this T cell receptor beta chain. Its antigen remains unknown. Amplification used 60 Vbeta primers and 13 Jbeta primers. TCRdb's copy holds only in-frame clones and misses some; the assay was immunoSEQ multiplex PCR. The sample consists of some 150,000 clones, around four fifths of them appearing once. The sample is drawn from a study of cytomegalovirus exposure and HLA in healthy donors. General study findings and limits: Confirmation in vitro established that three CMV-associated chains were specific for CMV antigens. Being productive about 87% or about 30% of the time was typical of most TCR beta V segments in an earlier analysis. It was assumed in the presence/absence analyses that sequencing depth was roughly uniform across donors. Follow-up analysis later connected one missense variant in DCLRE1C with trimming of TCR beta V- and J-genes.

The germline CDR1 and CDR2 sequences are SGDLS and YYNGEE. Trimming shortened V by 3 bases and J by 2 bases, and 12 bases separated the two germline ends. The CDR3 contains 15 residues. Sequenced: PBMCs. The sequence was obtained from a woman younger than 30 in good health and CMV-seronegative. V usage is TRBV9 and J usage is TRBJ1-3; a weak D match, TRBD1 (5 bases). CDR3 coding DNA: TGTGCCAGCAGCGCTCAGACAGTCACTGGAAACACCATATATTTT. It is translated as CASSAQTVTGNTIYF.